The present T cell receptor (beta chain) was sequenced within a study of T cells expressing NK-cell markers. Study information: The TCR beta repertoires originated in sorted CD3+CD56+NKG2C+, CD3+CD56+NKG2C- and CD3+CD56-NKG2C+ T cells.

For this clonotype: The antigen is undetermined.

The cDNA for TCR beta came from 5'RACE template switching with UMIs. With the 5' RACE reads reprocessed, TCRdb shows one record per CDR3 protein and no DNA. The sample has roughly 160,000 distinct CDR3 sequences. Findings of the study overall: Evidence did not settle whether expanded NKG2C+ T cell clones targeted HCMV.

The CDR3 length is 14 residues. The germline V gene encodes CDR1 MRHNA and CDR2 SNTAGT. The receptor's source is a woman aged 18-69 years in good health. The chain couples TRBV6-4 to TRBJ1-1. Source material: blood T cells: a sorted CD56 or NKG2C T cell subset, CD4+ or CD8+ T cells, or bulk PBMC T cells (not recorded which). This CDR3 reads CASSESQMNTEAFF.